This TCR beta chain was documented in a study of cytomegalovirus exposure and HLA in healthy donors. Germline V gene sequence: CDR1 SGHRS, CDR2 YFSETQ. This CDR3 has 14 residues. V lost 7 bases and J 5 bases, leaving 15 bases between the germline ends. This clone has only a few counts. Researchers ran the PCR with 60 Vbeta and 13 Jbeta primers. The table came from immunoSEQ multiplex PCR; TCRdb's copy has only in-frame clones and leaves some out. The sample carries about 140,000 clones, just under 80% recorded once. The rearrangement joins TRBV5-1 to TRBJ2-2; the D is unclear. The sequence was collected from a man between 25 and 39 years old in good health and CMV-seronegative. The sequencing input was PBMCs. Here the CDR3 reads CASHVPEYTGELFF. The CDR3 nucleotides read TGCGCCAGCCACGTACCCGAGTATACCGGGGAGCTGTTTTTT.